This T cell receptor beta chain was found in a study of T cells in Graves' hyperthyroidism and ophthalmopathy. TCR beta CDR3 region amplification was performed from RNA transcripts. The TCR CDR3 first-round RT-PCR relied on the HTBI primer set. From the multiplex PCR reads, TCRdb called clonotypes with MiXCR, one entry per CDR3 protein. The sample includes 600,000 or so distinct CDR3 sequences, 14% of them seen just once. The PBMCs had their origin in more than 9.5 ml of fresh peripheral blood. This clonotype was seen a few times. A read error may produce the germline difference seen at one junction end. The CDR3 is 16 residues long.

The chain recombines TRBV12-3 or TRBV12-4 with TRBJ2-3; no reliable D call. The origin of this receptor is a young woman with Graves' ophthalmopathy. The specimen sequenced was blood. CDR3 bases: TGTGCCAGCAGTTCGGCCCTCTCTTTGAACACAGATACGCGGTATTTT. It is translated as CASSSALSLNTDTRYF.